Below, one T cell receptor beta chain is given with its context. The antigen is not known. Trimming removed 0 bases from V and 6 bases from J, with 8 bases in between. The CDR3 has 13 residues. From germline, CDR1 is MNHNY and CDR2 SVGAGI (reference sequence). The approximately 120-subject validation cohort, separate from the roughly 700-subject first cohort, included the donors. Sequenced by immunoSEQ multiplex PCR; TCRdb stores in-frame clones only, minus some. Of 250,000 to 400,000 clones listed, approximately 85% are singletons. The sample originates from a study of cytomegalovirus exposure and HLA in healthy donors. Study-wide background: The roughly 670 first-cohort repertoires and the 110 or so validation repertoires shared the same platform, a later analysis reported.

Points from the study as a whole: First-cohort TCR clusters tended to co-occur in the 120 or so validation repertoires, a later analysis found.

This TCR was sampled from a man aged 30 to 39 in good health and CMV-seronegative. Sequencing input: PBMCs. J is TRBJ1-1 and V is TRBV6-6; D ambiguous. CDR3 sequence: CASSYSRVSEAFF. The CDR3, as DNA: TGTGCCAGCAGTTACTCGAGGGTTTCTGAAGCTTTCTTT.